The subject of this entry is one T cell receptor beta chain. Its antigen has not been determined. No much larger clonotype is one base removed from it; base qualities were not supplied. The method behind the library was PCR. Sequencing was performed on an Illumina HiSeq 2500. Unique molecular identifiers were incorporated into TCR beta cDNA libraries to reduce PCR and sequencing biases. Some 500,000 cDNA molecules were obtained per 1 to 10 million input T cells, so each molecule approximated one T cell. The same protocol used for the earlier healthy control dataset was applied to prepare and sequence the patient libraries. Samples belonging to the same batch were prepared together, multiplexed and sequenced on a shared HiSeq lane. Under the source paper's analysis protocol: MIGEC was used to process the raw barcoded reads, and molecular identifier groups with only a single read were discarded before consensus assembly and CDR3 extraction. VDJtools was used for post-analysis of the clonotype tables, and diversity was normalized by down-sampling every dataset to the size of the smallest sample. In repertoire overlap clustering, CDR3 amino acid sequences, but not nucleotide sequences, were matched to correct batch-related cross-sample contamination. Clones were called with MiXCR by TCRdb after fastp trimmed the public reads at Q25, and only in-frame beta chains were retained. When rows share a CDR3 protein, they turn into one entry using the most common DNA and genes. The V and J calls and clone size come from TCRdb's table, not from the authors' own analysis. The sample records some 800,000 distinct CDR3 sequences, about half of which are singletons. The ten most abundant clones make up 4.9% of the sample.

Reading the germline V gene gives CDR1 SGHRS and CDR2 YFSETQ. The CDR3, cysteine through phenylalanine, is 14 amino acids long. Here the CDR3 DNA is all that survives: 42 bases in frame from base 1. Trimmed from V: 3 bases; trimmed from J: 8 bases; junction bases lacking a gene match: 5. To demonstrate the VDJtools post-analysis software, TCR beta repertoires were profiled from the peripheral blood of more than 10 young patients with multiple sclerosis. Multiple sclerosis patients were children and adolescents aged about 6 to 16 years. This entry comes from a study of post-analysis software for immune sequencing data (dated by TCRdb to between 2014 and 2017). Context from the whole study: The recorded disease courses included relapsing-remitting, secondary progressive and progressive-relapsing multiple sclerosis, and some patients had no subtype annotation. The multiple sclerosis patient repertoires were compared with more than 9 previously published healthy control repertoires from donors aged 6 to 25 years. A subset of samples was prepared in parallel using single-end sample barcoding, then pooled and co-amplified after Illumina adapter ligation.

Study-wide conclusions, independent of this receptor: Multiple sclerosis patients had significantly lower normalized Chao1 diversity than controls, a result that suggests substantial peripheral T-cell clonal expansion. Patients showed significantly higher frequencies than controls for 4 or 5 TRBV segments, among them TRBV5-6, TRBV5-1 and TRBV20-1. Strong co-clustering of samples prepared in the same batch was shown by direct clustering with F measure, prompting a batch-effect correction. The multiple sclerosis patient group was slightly younger than the control group.

The rearranged chain carries TRBV5-1 and TRBJ2-1, with 10 bases matching TRBD2. This clonotype originated in a girl aged 5-17 years with multiple sclerosis. Input material: blood. The CDR3 here reads CASSWASGRDEQFF. The DNA is TGCGCCAGCAGCTGGGCTAGCGGGAGAGATGAGCAGTTCTTC.